The T cell receptor beta chain described here comes from a study of cytomegalovirus exposure and HLA in healthy donors. Study-wide results and caveats: Analyses of presence and absence presupposed an approximately uniform sequencing depth across donors.

Concerning this clone: Its antigen is still unknown.

CDR3 length equals 14 residues. The V end lost 1 base, the J end lost 1 base, and 7 bases lay between the germline ends. Germline CDR1 and CDR2: SGHTA and FQGNSA. Researchers ran the PCR with 60 Vbeta and 13 Jbeta primers. Sequenced by immunoSEQ multiplex PCR; TCRdb stores in-frame clones only, minus some. The sample includes about 190,000 clones, around 87% of them seen just once. The donors were healthy bone marrow donors. This clonotype originated in a woman between 18 and 30 years old in good health and CMV-seronegative. Source material: PBMCs. V gene TRBV7-2 combines with J gene TRBJ1-2; D unclear. Here the CDR3 DNA reads TGTGCCAGCAGCTTAGACAGCCTTAACTATGGCTACACCTTC. Translating gives CASSLDSLNYGYTF.